These T cell receptor beta chains were read from a single sample in a study of regulatory and conventional T cells in RAG deficiency. The repertoire was sequenced with immunoSEQ multiplex PCR; TCRdb's copy has only in-frame clones and lacks some. The data hold 24,000 or so clones, with roughly 93% observed a single time. The data also belong to a second study, concerning regulatory T cells.

Specimen: CD4+ T cells sorted from blood. The receptors shown here come from a human donor in good health. Each CDR3 is given with its conserved first and last residue. Size tells how often a clone was seen (once, few, many) or the class of an expanded clone, and some rows leave it out.

TRBV5-4 | . | CASSLGGGAADTQYF
TRBV18 | . | CASSPQGLEAFF
TRBV27 | . | CASSSSTGSSYGYTF
TRBV19 | . | CASSPILRDSRNEKLFF
TRBV29-1 | once | CSGGGQSEAFF
TRBV27 | . | CASSLRGRGGNNEQFF
TRBV2 | . | CASRDRAANEKLFF
TRBV21-1 | . | CASSKLSAGLSLNTIYF
TRBV4-1 | once | CASSQPTEFGAFF
TRBV27 | . | CASSPGQKYGYTF
TRBV6-9 | . | CASSQTGGYEQYF
TRBV29-1 | . | CSVGDNRAYEQYF
TRBV7-9 | . | CASSLSYEQYF
TRBV9 | once | CASSRRGAGETQYF
TRBV5-1 | once | CATREGSGISGANVLTF
TRBV10-2 | . | CASSATSVDEQFF
TRBV5-1 | once | CASSLAGTNAYEQYF
TRBV27 | . | CASRGLIGYGYTF
TRBV5-1 | . | CASSYDRMNTEAFF
TRBV28 | . | CATSDRGSPNEQFF
TRBV4-2 | . | CASSQVFPDGSPLHF
TRBV6-1 | . | CASSDGEGAYEQYF
TRBV29-1 | . | CSVEGQSTDTQYF